The 21 T cell receptor beta chains below come from one sample, sequenced in a study of regulatory T cells in long-lasting Graves disease. Researchers made TCR beta libraries by using iRepertoire HTBI primers and running Arm-PCR on CDR3 regions. One entry per CDR3 protein results from TCRdb running MiXCR on the multiplex PCR reads. The sample contains approximately 400,000 distinct CDR3 sequences, about 15% of which appear only once. Noted time point: newly diagnosed GD, antithyroid drugs for less than 3 months. Construction of the TCR library relied on RNA isolated from PBMCs. The data were also submitted as part of a second study, on T cells in Graves' hyperthyroidism and ophthalmopathy.

The material sequenced was peripheral blood mononuclear cells (PBMCs), taken at new diagnosis, from a patient treated with antithyroid drugs. The source of these receptors is a woman aged 30 to 39 with Graves disease.

This clonotype appeared once. It may be a read error: a sequence one base away is much more abundant. This chain links TRBV9 with TRBJ2-1; D gene unclear. V lost 2 bases, J lost 10 bases, and 19 bases lay in between. The CDR3 runs 15 residues. Germline V gives CDR1 SGDLS, CDR2 YYNGEE. Written as DNA, the CDR3 is TGTGCCAGCAGCGTTCTCCCCGACGGAGCCTACGAGCAGTTCTTC. This encodes CASSVLPDGAYEQFF.

The V call is TRBV30, the J call TRBJ2-7, with a tentative D call TRBD2 (5 bases). Between the trimmed V and J ends, which lost 4 bases and 7 bases, there was a span of 17 bases. Germline values: CDR1 GTSNPN, CDR2 SVGIG (reference sequence). The CDR3 covers 13 residues. The CDR3 region is CAWKNRPTGEQYF. CDR3 nucleotides: TGTGCCTGGAAAAATCGCCCGACGGGGGAGCAGTACTTC. Together with reference TRBV30 and TRBJ2-7, the CDR3 gives the full variable domain: SQTIHQWPATLVQPVGSPLSLECTVEGTSNPNLYWYRQAAGRGLQLLFYSVGIGQISSEVPQNLSASRPQDRQFILSSKKLLLSDSGFYLCAWKNRPTGEQYFGPGTRLTVT.

This sequence joins TRBV2 and TRBJ2-1; a weak D match, TRBD2 (6 bases). Germline CDR1 is SNHLY and CDR2 is FYNNEI. V lost 10 bases, J lost 6 bases, and 19 bases lay in between. CDR3 size: 14 residues. CDR3 DNA: TGTGCCATCACCCCGGGACTCTTGGGCAATGAGCAGTTCTTC. Protein product: CAITPGLLGNEQFF.

The table lists this clonotype with many counts. The chain combines TRBV27 with TRBJ2-7; 12 bases map to TRBD1. Germline CDR1 reads MNHEY; CDR2 reads SMNVEV (reference sequence). Unmatched junction bases numbered 4, after V lost 5 bases and J lost 2 bases. CDR3 size: 15 residues. As DNA, the CDR3 is TGTGCCAGCAGTAAAGGGACAGGGGGCCCCTACGAGCAGTACTTC. Protein: CASSKGTGGPYEQYF.

The gene calls are TRBV29-1 and TRBJ2-2; TRBD2 might be the D (6 bases). The CDR3 has 14 residues. The germline V and J ends were trimmed by 7 bases and 4 bases, with 16 bases remaining between them. CDR1 and CDR2 (germline): SQVTM, ANQGSEA. The CDR3 region has the DNA TGCAGCGCGGCCGGGACTCTCGCCACCGGGGAGCTGTTTTTT. It is translated as CSAAGTLATGELFF.

This sequence joins TRBV19 and TRBJ2-7, with D tentatively TRBD1 or TRBD2 (5 bases each). Germline values: CDR1 LNHDA, CDR2 SQIVND (reference sequence). V lost 4 bases and J lost 5, with 18 bases in between. The CDR3 consists of 15 residues. The CDR3 DNA sequence: TGTGCCAGTAGTAGGGGACCGTTAGGGTTGGACGAGCAGTACTTC. Translated, it gives CASSRGPLGLDEQYF.

This clonotype was found a few times. The gene calls are TRBV19 and TRBJ2-1, with 9 bases that match TRBD2. Trimming removed 7 bases from V and 2 bases from J; junction bases left unmatched: 6. The CDR3 sequence is 15 residues long. Germline CDR1 LNHDA, CDR2 SQIVND (reference sequence). CDR3 in amino acids: CASKVGLAPYNEQFF. In DNA, the CDR3 is TGTGCCAGTAAAGTCGGACTAGCGCCCTACAATGAGCAGTTCTTC.

This clonotype showed up many times. The CDR3 DNA reads as TGTGCCAGCAGTGATGTCCAATTGACAGTTAACACTGAAGCTTTCTTT. Translation gives CASSDVQLTVNTEAFF. V is TRBV6-4 and J is TRBJ1-1; TRBD1 is a possible D gene (5 bases). This CDR3 comprises 16 residues. In germline, CDR1 is MRHNA, CDR2 SNTAGT. The V end lost 3 bases, the J end lost 2 bases, and 16 bases lay between the germline ends.

Ten or more counts support this clonotype. This sequence joins TRBV12-3 or TRBV12-4 and TRBJ1-1; D gene ambiguous. The V end was cut by 5 bases, the J end by 1 base, with 23 bases between. The CDR3 length is 18 residues. CDR3 sequence reads: CASSAYPLPRRANTEAFF. DNA of the CDR3: TGTGCCAGCAGTGCGTATCCCCTTCCCCGGAGGGCGAACACTGAAGCTTTCTTT.

This clonotype appeared many times. The rearrangement joins TRBV20-1 to TRBJ2-1; the match to TRBD1 covers 9 bases. Trimming cost V 7 bases and J 13 bases; bases outside gene matches: 17. CDR3 length: 14 amino acids. CDR1 is DFQATT, CDR2 SNEGSKA, per germline (reference sequence). CDR3 sequence: CSGPGQGVPRVQFF. CDR3 DNA sequence: TGCAGTGGACCGGGACAGGGCGTACCTAGAGTTCAGTTCTTC.

CDR3 residues: CASSLGATTSTDTQYF. The CDR3 nucleotides are TGCGCCAGCAGCTTGGGGGCTACCACTAGCACAGATACGCAGTATTTT. The chain uses TRBV5-1 and TRBJ2-3; D unclear. The CDR3 loop spans 16 amino acids. V was cut by 0 bases and J by 0 bases, with 11 bases left in between. Germline CDR1 is SGHRS and CDR2 is YFSETQ.

The gene calls are TRBV12-3 or TRBV12-4 and TRBJ2-2, with TRBD2 matching over 7 bases. V lost 2 bases and J lost 6; bases outside the gene matches: 3. This CDR3 has 14 amino acids. The CDR3 nucleotides read TGTGCCAGCAGTTTACTAGCGGAACCCGGGGAGCTGTTTTTT. It encodes CASSLLAEPGELFF.

The V gene is TRBV19, the J gene TRBJ2-2; 10 bases line up with TRBD2. J lost 3 bases, V lost 3 bases, and 1 base had no gene match. This CDR3 has 15 amino acids. Germline-derived CDR1 and CDR2 are LNHDA and SQIVND (reference sequence). The CDR3 reads CASSILAGDTGELFF. CDR3 DNA sequence: TGTGCCAGTAGTATCCTAGCGGGAGACACCGGGGAGCTGTTTTTT.

This clonotype was recorded a few times. This chain joins TRBV6-1 and TRBJ1-2; weak D call: TRBD1 (6 bases). The CDR3 extends over 13 amino acids. V was pared by 7 bases and J by 6 bases, with 15 bases between. Germline lookup yields CDR1 MNHNS and CDR2 SASEGT. The CDR3 spells CASKPQGWDGYTF. The CDR3 coding sequence is TGTGCCAGCAAACCACAGGGCTGGGATGGCTACACCTTC.

This clonotype was seen a handful of times. The chain uses TRBV7-9 and TRBJ2-5; TRBD2 aligns across 12 bases. V lost 7 bases and J lost 3; bases outside the gene matches: 15. The CDR3 consists of 18 residues. Germline V gene sequence: CDR1 SEHNR, CDR2 FQNEAQ (reference sequence). As DNA, the CDR3 is TGTGCCAGCACCCCTCTCCGGACTAGCGGGAAGGTGGAAGAGACCCAGTACTTC. The encoded protein is CASTPLRTSGKVEETQYF.

The CDR3 DNA reads TGTGCCAGCAGTGAATGGGGGGACTCAAATGAAAAACTGTTTTTT. Translated, it gives CASSEWGDSNEKLFF. The rearrangement links TRBV6-1 to TRBJ1-4; a possible D gene is TRBD1 (5 bases). Germline CDR1 MNHNS, CDR2 SASEGT. The CDR3 consists of 15 residues. V lost 2 bases, J lost 5 bases, and 12 bases lay in between.

This clonotype was counted ten times or more. This chain links TRBV9 with TRBJ2-5, with D possibly matching TRBD2 (6 bases). Germline assignment: CDR1 SGDLS and CDR2 YYNGEE. The CDR3 sequence is 16 residues long. Trimming stripped 4 bases from V and 0 bases from J, with 16 bases between. This CDR3 is CASSPPSAGYQETQYF. CDR3 bases: TGTGCCAGCAGCCCCCCCTCCGCGGGGTACCAAGAGACCCAGTACTTC.

The sample holds many counts of this clonotype. The V call is TRBV12-5, the J call TRBJ2-3; tentatively, D is TRBD2 (5 bases). CDR1 LGHNT and CDR2 FRNRAP come from the germline V gene. With 5 bases removed from V and 4 bases from J, the gap between germline ends came to 19 bases. The CDR3 is made up of 16 amino acids. The CDR3 sequence: CASGTTFTAEADTQYF. As DNA, the CDR3 is TGTGCTAGTGGTACGACCTTTACTGCGGAGGCAGATACGCAGTATTTT.

At least ten counts were recorded for this clonotype. This chain uses TRBV7-9 with TRBJ2-4, with 7 bases identical to TRBD1. CDR1 is SEHNR and CDR2 is FQNEAQ in the germline V gene (reference sequence). J was trimmed by 11 bases and V by 1 base; bases with no gene match: 8. The CDR3 totals 14 residues. The CDR3 region has the DNA TGTGCCAGCAGCTTAGAGGCGACAGGGAATGTTCAGTACTTC. It translates to CASSLEATGNVQYF. The full variable domain, completed using reference TRBV7-9 and TRBJ2-4, is DTGVSQNPRHKITKRGQNVTFRCDPISEHNRLYWYRQTLGQGPEFLTYFQNEAQLEKSRLLSDRFSAERPKGSFSTLEIQRTEQGDSAMYLCASSLEATGNVQYFGAGTRLSVL.

This clonotype came up many times. The rearrangement uses TRBV7-9 and TRBJ2-7; the D is unclear. The ends were cut back, 4 bases at V and 2 bases at J, with 9 bases in the middle. The germline CDR1 and CDR2 sequences are SEHNR and FQNEAQ (reference sequence). The CDR3 extends over 13 amino acids. Written as DNA, the CDR3 is TGTGCCAGCAGCTCTGGGATGACCTACGAGCAGTACTTC. This codes for CASSSGMTYEQYF.

This clonotype showed up many times. The chain recombines TRBV25-1 with TRBJ2-3; possibly TRBD1 or TRBD2 for D (7 bases each). Trimming left V 4 bases short and J 5 bases short, with 13 bases between. This CDR3 is built from 14 residues. Per germline, CDR1 MGHDK and CDR2 SYGVNS. Here the CDR3 reads CASSGGRGGDTQYF. CDR3 DNA sequence: TGTGCCAGCAGTGGGGGCAGGGGGGGAGATACGCAGTATTTT.